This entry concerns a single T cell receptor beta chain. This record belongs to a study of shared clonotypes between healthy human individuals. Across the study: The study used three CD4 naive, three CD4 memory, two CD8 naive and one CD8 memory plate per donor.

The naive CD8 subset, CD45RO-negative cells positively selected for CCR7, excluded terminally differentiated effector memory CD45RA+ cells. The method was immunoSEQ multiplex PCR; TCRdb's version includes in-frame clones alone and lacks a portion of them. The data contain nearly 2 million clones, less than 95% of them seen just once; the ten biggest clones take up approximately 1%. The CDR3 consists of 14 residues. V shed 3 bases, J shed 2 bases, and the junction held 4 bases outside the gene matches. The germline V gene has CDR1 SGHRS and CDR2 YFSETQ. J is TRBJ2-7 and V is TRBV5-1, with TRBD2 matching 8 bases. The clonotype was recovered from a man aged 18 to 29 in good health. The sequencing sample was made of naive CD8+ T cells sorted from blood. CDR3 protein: CASSSPGLAYEQYF. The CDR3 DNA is TGCGCCAGCAGCTCCCCGGGACTAGCCTACGAGCAGTACTTC.